The 19 T cell receptor beta chains given below trace back to one sample, sequenced in a study of T cells in Graves' hyperthyroidism and ophthalmopathy. RNA transcripts provided the source from which TCR beta CDR3 regions were amplified. The study used the HTBI primer set for a first-round RT-PCR of the TCR CDR3. TCRdb re-called the multiplex PCR reads through MiXCR, storing one row per CDR3 protein. The sample includes tens of thousands of distinct CDR3 sequences, around 40% seen only once; the top ten take 10%. Sequencing used blood. The origin of the receptors is a woman in her twenties or thirties with Graves' hyperthyroidism.

Ten or more counts support this clonotype. CDR3 sequence reads: CASTNPDSRNTIYF. The CDR3 nucleotides read TGTGCCAGCACCAACCCGGACAGTAGAAACACCATATATTTT. The chain uses TRBV28 and TRBJ1-3; possible D gene TRBD1, 6 bases. V was trimmed by 7 bases and J by 5 bases, leaving 15 bases between them. This CDR3 region has 14 residues. Germline CDR1 and CDR2: MDHEN and SYDVKM.

The chain carries TRBV7-2 and TRBJ2-1; D is unresolved. The CDR3 covers 15 residues. The germline gives CDR1 SGHTA, CDR2 FQGNSA. V lost 5 bases, J lost 6 bases, and 17 bases lay in between. The CDR3 nucleotides are TGTGCCAGCAGCCCGCTTGGAGAGACCCTCAATGAGCAGTTCTTC. Amino acids: CASSPLGETLNEQFF.

This clonotype was observed many times. This chain uses TRBV5-1 with TRBJ1-2, with D possibly being TRBD1 (5 bases). Germline assignment: CDR1 SGHRS and CDR2 YFSETQ. Trimming cost V 0 bases and J 9 bases, with 18 bases left between them. CDR3 length: 15 amino acids. CDR3 DNA: TGCGCCAGCAGCTTGGCGGCCGGGACCCAGGATAGCTACACCTTC. As protein: CASSLAAGTQDSYTF.

The chain combines TRBV14 with TRBJ2-1, with a tentative D call TRBD1 (5 bases). CDR3 length: 15 residues. Germline V CDR1 and CDR2: SGHDN, FVKESK. The ends were cut back, 3 bases at V and 0 bases at J, with 9 bases in the middle. In DNA, the CDR3 is TGTGCCAGCAGCCAGGGGCCCCACTCCTACAATGAGCAGTTCTTC. Translated: CASSQGPHSYNEQFF.

This clonotype was counted at least ten times. The V gene is TRBV28, the J gene TRBJ2-7, with 7 nucleotides matching TRBD2. The CDR3 is made up of 17 amino acids. Germline loops: CDR1 MDHEN, CDR2 SYDVKM. V lost 7 bases to trimming and J lost 2 bases; unmatched junction nucleotides: 17. The CDR3 loop is CASTQAASGDQTYEQYF. The CDR3, as DNA: TGTGCCAGCACTCAGGCGGCTAGCGGCGATCAAACCTACGAGCAGTACTTC.

By proportion, this clonotype is medium-sized (0.01 to 0.1%). The genes are TRBV10-2 and TRBJ1-2, with TRBD1 matching 8 bases. CDR1 WSHSY and CDR2 SAAADI come from the germline V gene. The CDR3 is 15 residues long. The trim removed 5 bases at V and 5 bases at J, leaving 10 bases unmatched. The CDR3 is CASSRPGTGVYGYTF. CDR3 nucleotide sequence: TGCGCCAGCAGTCGTCCCGGGACAGGCGTTTATGGCTACACCTTC.

The table lists this clonotype with many counts. The chain employs TRBV11-2 and TRBJ1-6; TRBD1 matches 10 bases. The ends lost 1 base at V and 9 bases at J; junction bases unmatched: 3. The CDR3 totals 15 residues. CDR1 is SGHAT and CDR2 is FQNNGV in the germline V gene. In DNA form, the CDR3 reads TGTGCCAGCAGCTTAGGGACAGGGGGTGGTTCACCCCTCCACTTT. Translating it yields CASSLGTGGGSPLHF.

In the case of this clonotype: Germline and junction disagree at one end, which may indicate a read error. This chain uses TRBV4-1 with TRBJ1-1, with a weak D call TRBD1 (5 bases). The CDR3 runs to 16 residues. The germline gives CDR1 MGHRA, CDR2 YSYEKL. Here the CDR3 reads CASSQDPGRGGAEAFF. Written as DNA, the CDR3 is TGCGCCAGCAGCCAAGATCCCGGACGGGGGGGAGCTGAAGCCTTCTTT.

This clonotype was seen many times. The chain combines TRBV9 with TRBJ2-3, with D unclear. Looked up from germline, CDR1 is SGDLS and CDR2 is YYNGEE. The CDR3 is made up of 16 amino acids. The V end was cut by 0 bases, the J end by 1 base, with 12 bases between. CDR3 protein: CASSVEDSWGTDTQYF. The CDR3 DNA reads TGTGCCAGCAGCGTAGAAGACTCCTGGGGCACAGATACGCAGTATTTT. The full variable domain, completed using reference TRBV9 and TRBJ2-3, is DSGVTQTPKHLITATGQRVTLRCSPRSGDLSVYWYQQSLDQGLQFLIQYYNGEERAKGNILERFSAQQFPDLHSELNLSSLELGDSALYFCASSVEDSWGTDTQYFGPGTRLTVL.

The sample holds many counts of this clonotype. The rearrangement uses TRBV11-2 and TRBJ2-5; D is perhaps TRBD1 (5 bases). With 5 bases removed from V and 5 bases from J, the gap between germline ends came to 18 bases. The CDR3 has 15 residues. The V gene's germline CDR1 is SGHAT and CDR2 FQNNGV. For the CDR3, the DNA is TGTGCCAGCAGCGTCTCAGGACACTTTGGGGAGACCCAGTACTTC. Protein: CASSVSGHFGETQYF.

Of note for this clonotype: At one end the junction does not follow the germline gene, possibly because of a read error. CDR3: CSAPGTGADHTSSYNEQFF. DNA of the CDR3: TGCAGTGCCCCTGGGACAGGTGCCGATCACACTAGCTCCTACAATGAGCAGTTCTTT. The chain combines TRBV20-1 with TRBJ2-1, with TRBD1 matching 8 bases. CDR3 size: 19 residues. Germline CDR1 and CDR2: DFQATT and SNEGSKA (reference sequence).

With regard to this clonotype: Germline and junction disagree at one end, which may indicate a read error. The chain recombines TRBV20-1 with TRBJ1-4, with 8 bases matching TRBD1. The CDR3 contains 16 residues. CDR1 and CDR2 (germline): DFQATT, SNEGSKA (reference sequence). CDR3 in DNA: TGTAGTGCTGGTTCCCTCCAGACAGGGGAGGATGAAAAACAGTTTTTT. Amino acid sequence: CSAGSLQTGEDEKQFF.

This clonotype was picked up many times. The chain carries TRBV11-2 and TRBJ2-5; the D gene could be TRBD1 or TRBD2 (5 bases each). CDR1 SGHAT and CDR2 FQNNGV come from the germline V gene. The V and J ends lost 1 base and 2 bases respectively, with 14 bases between them. This CDR3 is 16 amino acids long. CDR3 sequence: CASSLVPGSAQETQYF. As DNA, the CDR3 is TGTGCCAGCAGCTTAGTGCCAGGGAGCGCACAAGAGACCCAGTACTTC. Filled out from reference TRBV11-2 and TRBJ2-5, the complete variable domain reads EAGVAQSPRYKIIEKRQSVAFWCNPISGHATLYWYQQILGQGPKLLIQFQNNGVVDDSQLPKDRFSAERLKGVDSTLKIQPAKLEDSAVYLCASSLVPGSAQETQYFGPGTRLLVL.

This chain connects TRBV7-8 to TRBJ2-5; 10 bases fit TRBD2. J gave up 3 bases and V 2 bases, and 6 bases lay outside the gene matches. This CDR3 spans 16 amino acids. Germline V gene data show CDR1 as SGHVS and CDR2 as FQNEAQ. CDR3 nucleotides: TGTGCCAGCAGCTTAATAGCGGGAGGCACAAAAGAGACCCAGTACTTC. It translates to CASSLIAGGTKETQYF.

The CDR3 reads CASSLSARTYNEQFF. CDR3 nucleotide sequence: TGTGCCAGCAGCTTAAGCGCCCGAACCTACAATGAGCAGTTCTTC. The rearrangement uses TRBV7-6 and TRBJ2-1; D uncertain. Germline V gives CDR1 SGHVS, CDR2 FNYEAQ. The V gene lost 2 bases and the J gene lost 2 bases, with 10 bases spanning the gap. The CDR3 covers 15 residues. The whole variable domain, remainder taken from reference TRBV7-6 and TRBJ2-1, is GAGVSQSPRYKVTKRGQDVALRCDPISGHVSLYWYRQALGQGPEFLTYFNYEAQQDKSGLPNDRFSAERPEGSISTLTIQRTEQRDSAMYRCASSLSARTYNEQFFGPGTRLTVL.

In this sample, this clonotype turned up many times. The V and J genes are TRBV5-5 and TRBJ1-4; a weak D match, TRBD1 (5 bases). The CDR3 is 15 amino acids. The V gene's germline CDR1 is SGHKS and CDR2 YYEKEE (reference sequence). Trimming cost V 4 bases and J 6 bases, with 16 bases left between them. CDR3 residues: CASSPRDGVDEKLFF. The DNA of the CDR3 is TGTGCCAGCAGCCCTAGGGACGGGGTTGATGAAAAACTGTTTTTT.

V gene TRBV20-1 combines with J gene TRBJ1-5; 7 bases are a match to TRBD1. CDR3 size: 13 residues. The V gene end was trimmed by 3 bases and the J gene end by 9 bases; junction bases not matched to a gene: 8. Germline CDR1 DFQATT, CDR2 SNEGSKA (reference sequence). DNA of the CDR3: TGCAGTGCTAGGGACAGGTCCCTCGGGCCCCAGCATTTT. This sequence encodes CSARDRSLGPQHF.

In its sample, this clonotype was seen many times. The V call is TRBV7-9, the J call TRBJ2-3; TRBD1 or TRBD2 may be the D gene (5 bases each). CDR1 and CDR2 from the germline V gene are SEHNR and FQNEAQ (reference sequence). V gave up 5 bases and J gave up 10 bases, with 16 bases separating them. The CDR3 runs 13 residues. The CDR3 protein is CASSHVGALAQYF. CDR3 in DNA: TGTGCCAGCAGCCACGTCGGGGCCCTTGCGCAGTATTTT.

This clonotype has a handful of counts. This chain uses TRBV10-3 with TRBJ1-6; TRBD1 aligns across 8 bases. Losses at the gene ends were 4 bases for V and 7 bases for J; bases not matched to a gene: 6. The CDR3 loop spans 15 amino acids. From germline, CDR1 is ENHRY and CDR2 SYGVKD. Here the CDR3 DNA reads TGTGCCATCAGTGCAGGACAGGGAGGAAATTCACCCCTCCACTTT. Amino acids: CAISAGQGGNSPLHF.